This T cell receptor (beta chain) was sequenced in a study of control samples from healthy donors and cancer patients. Germline-derived CDR1 and CDR2 are SGHVS and FNYEAQ. The CDR3 is 18 residues long. The V gene end was trimmed by 9 bases and the J gene end by 1 base; junction bases not matched to a gene: 18. Method: immunoSEQ multiplex PCR; TCRdb's copy keeps in-frame clones and lacks some. The sample holds over 110,000 clones, 70% to 90% seen once. Sequenced: blood. The rearrangement links TRBV7-6 to TRBJ2-7, with 10 positions matching TRBD2. This receptor was obtained from a woman under 40 in good health. Here the CDR3 DNA reads TGTGCCAGTGCCCTTACTAGCGGGAACAGCTATGGGTCCTACGAGCAGTACTTC. Its translation is CASALTSGNSYGSYEQYF.